This T cell receptor beta chain was profiled in a study of human T cells and chemical hapten exposure. Turning to the study itself: The patch tests put 0.01% DPC on the skin of the upper back and were read 6 days later. General study points: The study found that DPC sensitization did not change TCRs above 1 in 1000 frequency.

About this clonotype: Its antigen is currently unknown.

Trimming removed 6 bases from V and 2 bases from J; junction bases left unmatched: 4. The length of the CDR3 is 13 residues. In germline, CDR1 is ENHRY, CDR2 SYGVKD. Time point defined: patch test 2, 6 weeks after DPC sensitization. Specified treatment: therapeutic diphenylcyclopropenone sensitization with weekly scalp DPC. Library construction involved attaching unique molecular identifiers to individual cDNA molecules, which allowed quantitative, reproducible TCR counting. Using its own MiXCR run on the RACE reads, TCRdb lists one record per CDR3 protein. The sample holds around 360,000 distinct CDR3 sequences, roughly 6% seen once.

The receptor was derived from a woman between 18 and 29 years old with alopecia areata. Some clones in this sample may be carry-over from other donors' samples. This chain joins TRBV10-3 and TRBJ2-7; the match to TRBD1 covers 7 bases. The material was whole blood, obtained in connection with sensitization to the hapten diphenylcyclopropenone (DPC). CDR3 loop: CAIRTDRAYEQYF. In nucleotides, the CDR3 is TGTGCCATCAGGACAGACAGGGCCTACGAGCAGTACTTC.